A selection of T cell receptor beta chains follows, all from one sample in a study of T-cell memory formation after mild COVID-19. TCRdb reprocessed the 5' RACE reads with MiXCR, giving one entry per CDR3 protein. Of around 160,000 distinct CDR3 sequences in the sample, more than 9% were seen once. Sequenced material: PBMCs or a T cell subset sorted from them (not recorded which). The receptors derive from a man between 18 and 29 years old who had mild COVID-19 (a few samples of this study predate the infection). Cell type and time point are not known. The CDR3 runs from the conserved cysteine through the conserved F or W. A D gene is named only where the DNA matches it firmly. Rows give clone size only sometimes, using once, few, many, or a class for an expanded clone.

TRBD1,TRBV6-2/TRBV6-3,TRBJ2-7,.,CASTSGQGNIGEQYF,TGTGCCAGCACCTCAGGACAGGGGAATATCGGCGAGCAGTACTTC
.,TRBV24-1,TRBJ2-3,few,CATSDRGFADTQYF,TGTGCCACCAGTGATCGGGGGTTCGCAGATACGCAGTATTTT
TRBD1,TRBV4-3,TRBJ2-1,.,CASSAATGGSGNEQFF,TGCGCCAGCAGCGCCGCGACAGGGGGCAGCGGCAATGAGCAGTTCTTC
.,TRBV7-2,TRBJ2-4,.,CASSLDWGADIQYF,TGTGCCAGCAGCTTAGATTGGGGGGCAGACATTCAGTACTTC
.,TRBV6-2/TRBV6-3,TRBJ2-3,.,CASSDNKDTQYF,TGTGCCAGCAGTGACAATAAGGATACGCAGTATTTT
.,TRBV2,TRBJ2-1,few,CASRGVTGEHYEQFF,TGTGCCAGCAGGGGGGTCACGGGTGAACACTATGAGCAGTTCTTC
TRBD1,TRBV6-5,TRBJ2-2,few,CASRQGDITGELFF,TGTGCCAGCAGACAGGGGGATATCACCGGGGAGCTGTTTTTT
.,TRBV6-2/TRBV6-3,TRBJ2-7,.,CASSTGVGYEQYF,TGTGCCAGCAGCACCGGGGTAGGCTACGAGCAGTACTTC
TRBD1,TRBV20-1,TRBJ1-5,.,CSATGAFNQPQHF,TGCAGTGCCACAGGGGCCTTCAATCAGCCCCAGCATTTT
.,TRBV19,TRBJ1-6,.,CASTGVGVRSPLHF,TGTGCCAGTACTGGGGTCGGAGTGCGGTCACCCCTCCACTTT
TRBD1,TRBV7-2,TRBJ2-5,few,CASSLGDRRRETQYF,TGTGCCAGCAGCTTGGGGGACAGGCGGCGAGAGACCCAGTACTTC
.,TRBV30,TRBJ1-1,.,CAWSVVGGTEAFF,TGTGCCTGGAGTGTCGTCGGGGGGACTGAAGCTTTCTTT
TRBD2,TRBV3-1,TRBJ2-3,.,CASSLLAGGSIDTQYF,TGTGCCAGCAGCCTACTAGCGGGGGGGAGCATAGATACGCAGTATTTT
.,TRBV6-5,TRBJ1-6,few,CASRLDSPGNSPLHF,TGTGCCAGCAGATTGGACAGTCCTGGGAATTCACCCCTCCACTTT
.,TRBV20-1,TRBJ2-5,few,CSARLWETQYF,TGCAGTGCTAGACTATGGGAGACCCAGTACTTC
.,TRBV5-8,TRBJ1-2,.,CASSGGWIYGYTF,TGTGCCAGCAGCGGAGGGTGGATCTATGGCTACACCTTC
TRBD1,TRBV20-1,TRBJ1-5,.,CSARGQINQPQHF,TGCAGTGCTCGGGGACAGATTAATCAGCCCCAGCATTTT
.,TRBV28,TRBJ2-7,.,CASSLFAGRTSSYEQYF,TGTGCCAGCAGTTTATTCGCAGGGCGCACAAGCTCCTACGAGCAGTACTTC
.,TRBV5-1,TRBJ1-1,many,CASSYNRDTEAFF,TGCGCCAGCAGCTACAACAGGGACACTGAAGCTTTCTTT
TRBD1,TRBV7-2,TRBJ1-1,.,CASSSTGAFF,TGTGCCAGCAGCTCGACAGGGGCATTCTTT
.,TRBV12-3/TRBV12-4,TRBJ1-2,once,CASGEGGSFYGYTF,TGTGCCAGCGGTGAGGGGGGTTCATTCTATGGCTACACCTTC
TRBD2,TRBV4-2,TRBJ2-1,many,CASRPSGGAADEQFF,TGTGCCAGCCGCCCTAGCGGGGGGGCCGCAGATGAGCAGTTCTTC
.,TRBV5-6,TRBJ2-3,.,CASSLAWGTDTQYF,TGTGCCAGCAGTCTAGCATGGGGCACAGATACGCAGTATTTT
.,TRBV7-2,TRBJ1-1,.,CASSPSRDTEAFF,TGTGCCAGCAGCCCCTCACGGGACACTGAAGCTTTCTTT
.,TRBV7-2,TRBJ2-5,.,CASSFQGSGAGETQYF,TGTGCCAGCAGCTTCCAAGGGTCGGGAGCAGGGGAGACCCAGTACTTC
.,TRBV4-2,TRBJ2-4,many,CASSPSQGRNIQYF,TGTGCCAGCAGCCCTAGTCAGGGACGCAACATTCAGTACTTC
TRBD1,TRBV5-1,TRBJ1-1,.,CASSLQGAGTEAFF,TGCGCCAGCAGCTTACAGGGGGCAGGCACTGAAGCTTTCTTT
.,TRBV7-9,TRBJ1-1,few,CASRSHGDTEAFF,TGTGCCAGCAGGTCCCATGGGGACACTGAAGCTTTCTTT
.,TRBV29-1,TRBJ1-1,many,CSVVPNTEAFF,TGCAGCGTTGTTCCGAACACTGAAGCTTTCTTT